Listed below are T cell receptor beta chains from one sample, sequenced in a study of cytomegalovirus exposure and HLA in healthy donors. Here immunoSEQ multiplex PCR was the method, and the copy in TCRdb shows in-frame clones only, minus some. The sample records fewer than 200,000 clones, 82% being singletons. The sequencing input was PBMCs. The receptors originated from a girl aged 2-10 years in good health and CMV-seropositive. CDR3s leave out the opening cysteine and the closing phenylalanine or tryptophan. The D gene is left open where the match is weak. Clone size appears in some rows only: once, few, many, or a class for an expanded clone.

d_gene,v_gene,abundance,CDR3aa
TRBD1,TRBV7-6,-,ASSPKLRDRGRFVGYT
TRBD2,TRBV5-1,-,ASSLGLAGGTETQY
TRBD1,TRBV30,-,AWSPGTGSGYT
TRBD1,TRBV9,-,ASSVGDSDNEQF
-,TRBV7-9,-,ASSSPGNCLNTEAF
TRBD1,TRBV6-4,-,ASSRTGGPGELF
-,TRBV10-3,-,AIGASRKSEQF
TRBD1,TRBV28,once,ASSTIDRAQYRDTQY
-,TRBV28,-,ASRSGGTLYEQY
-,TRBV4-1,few,ASSQEAGEPYNEQF
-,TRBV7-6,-,ASSSIGSYEQY
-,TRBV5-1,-,ASSSAYNEQF
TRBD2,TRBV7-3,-,ASSSLAGGTGELF
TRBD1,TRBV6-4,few,ASSGTGGAGANVLT
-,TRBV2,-,ASREHLDTATDTQY
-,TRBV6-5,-,ASSYTGERSYNEQF
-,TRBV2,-,ASSSRGSSYEQY
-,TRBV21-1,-,ASSKVGTGGFTGELF
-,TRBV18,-,ASSPSTALAKNIQY
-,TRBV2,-,ASIRQMSTEAF
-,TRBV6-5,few,ASSYQQGSGEQF
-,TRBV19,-,ASSIRLGQSAPYEQY
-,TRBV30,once,AWRPTGSSGNTIY
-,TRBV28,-,ASSLLDSPQY
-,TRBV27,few,ASSSYPGDTEAF
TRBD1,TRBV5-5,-,ASSLARQGRNTIY
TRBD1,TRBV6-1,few,ASSERGQGYNEQF
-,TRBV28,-,ATKAGGYVDTQY
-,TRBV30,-,AWSRGTQEPQH
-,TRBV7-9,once,ASSPNSADGRESPQH
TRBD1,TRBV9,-,ASSAPGQGAADTQY
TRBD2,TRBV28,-,ASSLVPAGVSYNEQF
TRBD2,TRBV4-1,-,ASSQEKREYTGELF
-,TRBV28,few,ASSSQVTDTQY
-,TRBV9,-,ASSATGRVNYGYT
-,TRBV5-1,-,ASSLAADTQY
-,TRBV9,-,ASSVDPGESTEAF
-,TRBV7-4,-,AKRYVRLLF
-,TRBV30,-,ASARGANYGYT
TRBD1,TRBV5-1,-,ASSLGQGARYTPQY
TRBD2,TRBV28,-,ASSLNLAGGSYNEQF
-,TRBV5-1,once,ASGPGGNTEAF
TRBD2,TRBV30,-,AWGLADRTGELF
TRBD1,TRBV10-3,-,AYRGANTEAF
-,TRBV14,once,ASSQVARSSYEQF
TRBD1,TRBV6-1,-,ASSRQGGGTDTQY
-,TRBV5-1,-,ASSWSFGGYEQY
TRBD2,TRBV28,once,ASSWTSGSGVETQY
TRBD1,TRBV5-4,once,ASSSGDSSYEKLF
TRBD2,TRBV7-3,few,ASSLNPSGTTENTQY
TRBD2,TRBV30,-,ALGLAGTYEQY
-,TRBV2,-,ASRRQGLYEQY
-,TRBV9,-,ASSVEADGETQY
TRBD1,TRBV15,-,ATSTGQGAYTDTQY